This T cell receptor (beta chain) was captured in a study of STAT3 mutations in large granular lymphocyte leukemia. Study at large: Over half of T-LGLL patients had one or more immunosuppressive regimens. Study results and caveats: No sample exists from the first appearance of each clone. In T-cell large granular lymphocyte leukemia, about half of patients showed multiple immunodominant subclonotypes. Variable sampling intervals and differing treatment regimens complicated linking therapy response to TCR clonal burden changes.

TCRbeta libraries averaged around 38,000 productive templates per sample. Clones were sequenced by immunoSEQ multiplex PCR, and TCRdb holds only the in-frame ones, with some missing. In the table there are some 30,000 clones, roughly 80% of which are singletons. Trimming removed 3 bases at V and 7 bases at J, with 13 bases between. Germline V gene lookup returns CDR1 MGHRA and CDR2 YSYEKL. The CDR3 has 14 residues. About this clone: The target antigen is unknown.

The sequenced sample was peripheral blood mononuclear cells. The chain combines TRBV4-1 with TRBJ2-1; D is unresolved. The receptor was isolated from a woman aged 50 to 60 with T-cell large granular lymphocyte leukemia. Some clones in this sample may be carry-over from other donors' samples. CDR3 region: CASSHPLGRNEQFF. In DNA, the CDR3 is TGCGCCAGCAGCCATCCTTTAGGTCGGAATGAGCAGTTCTTC.